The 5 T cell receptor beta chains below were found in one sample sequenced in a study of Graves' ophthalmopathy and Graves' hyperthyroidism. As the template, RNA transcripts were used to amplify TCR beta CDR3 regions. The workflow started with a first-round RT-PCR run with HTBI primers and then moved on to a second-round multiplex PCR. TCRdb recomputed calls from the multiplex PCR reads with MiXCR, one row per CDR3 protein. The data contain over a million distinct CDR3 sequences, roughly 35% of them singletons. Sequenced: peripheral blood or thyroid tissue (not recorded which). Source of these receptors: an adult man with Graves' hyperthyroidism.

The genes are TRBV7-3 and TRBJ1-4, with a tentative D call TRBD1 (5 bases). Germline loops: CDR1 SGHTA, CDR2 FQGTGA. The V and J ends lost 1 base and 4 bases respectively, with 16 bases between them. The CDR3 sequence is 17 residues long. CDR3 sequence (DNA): TGTGCCAGCAGCTTAAGCTCATTGGGACCCTATAATGAAAAACTGTTTTTT. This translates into CASSLSSLGPYNEKLFF. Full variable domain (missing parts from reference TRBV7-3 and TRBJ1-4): GAGVSQTPSNKVTEKGKYVELRCDPISGHTALYWYRQSLGQGPEFLIYFQGTGAADDSGLPNDRFFAVRPEGSVSTLKIQRTERGDSAVYLCASSLSSLGPYNEKLFFGSGTQLSVL.

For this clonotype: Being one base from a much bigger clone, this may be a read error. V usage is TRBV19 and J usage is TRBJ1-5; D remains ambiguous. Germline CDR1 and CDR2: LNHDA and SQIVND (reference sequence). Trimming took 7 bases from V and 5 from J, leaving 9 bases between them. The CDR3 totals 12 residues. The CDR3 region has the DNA TGTGCCAGTACGAACACCGATCAGCCCCAGCATTTT. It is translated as CASTNTDQPQHF.

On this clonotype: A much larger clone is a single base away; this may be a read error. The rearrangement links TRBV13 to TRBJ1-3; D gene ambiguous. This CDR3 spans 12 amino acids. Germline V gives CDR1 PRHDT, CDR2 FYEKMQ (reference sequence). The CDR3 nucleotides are TGTTCCAGCAGCTTAGTTGCGAACACCATATATTTT. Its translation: CSSSLVANTIYF.

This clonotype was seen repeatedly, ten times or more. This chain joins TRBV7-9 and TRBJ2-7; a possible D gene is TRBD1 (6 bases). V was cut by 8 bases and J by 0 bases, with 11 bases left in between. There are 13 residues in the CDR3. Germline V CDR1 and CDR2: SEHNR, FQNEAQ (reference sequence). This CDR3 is CASRQDSSYEQYF. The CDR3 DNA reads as TGTGCCAGCCGGCAGGACAGCTCCTACGAGCAGTACTTC. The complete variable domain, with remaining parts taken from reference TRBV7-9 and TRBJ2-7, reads DTGVSQNPRHKITKRGQNVTFRCDPISEHNRLYWYRQTLGQGPEFLTYFQNEAQLEKSRLLSDRFSAERPKGSFSTLEIQRTEQGDSAMYLCASRQDSSYEQYFGPGTRLTVT.

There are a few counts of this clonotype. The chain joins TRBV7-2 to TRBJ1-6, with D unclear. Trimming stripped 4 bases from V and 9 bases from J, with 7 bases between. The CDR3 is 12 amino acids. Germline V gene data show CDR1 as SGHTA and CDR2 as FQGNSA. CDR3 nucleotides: TGTGCCAGCAGCTCGCTTTTTTCACCCCTCCACTTT. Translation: CASSSLFSPLHF.